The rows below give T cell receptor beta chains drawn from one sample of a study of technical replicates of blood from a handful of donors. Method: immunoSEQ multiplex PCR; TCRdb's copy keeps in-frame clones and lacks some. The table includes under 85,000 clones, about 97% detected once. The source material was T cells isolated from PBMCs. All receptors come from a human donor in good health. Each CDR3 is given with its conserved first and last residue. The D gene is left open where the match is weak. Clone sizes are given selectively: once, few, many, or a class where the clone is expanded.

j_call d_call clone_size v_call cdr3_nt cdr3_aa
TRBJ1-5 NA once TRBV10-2 TGCGCCAGCAGTGAGTCGGTCTCTAGAGTGCAGCCCCAGCATTTT CASSESVSRVQPQHF
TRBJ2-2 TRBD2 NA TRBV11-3 TGTGCCAGCAGCCGGCGGGAGACCGGCGGGGAGCTGTTTTTT CASSRRETGGELFF
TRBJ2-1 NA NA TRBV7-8 TGTGCCAGCAGCGGACTCCGGGTACTTATTAACAATGAGCAGTTCTTC CASSGLRVLINNEQFF
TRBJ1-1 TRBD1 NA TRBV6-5 TGTGCCAGCAGGGGAAGGGGACAGGGTATAGAAGCTTTCTTT CASRGRGQGIEAFF
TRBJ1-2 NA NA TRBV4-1 TGCGCCAGCAGCCAAGTGGGACGGGGGATACGTGGCTACACCTTC CASSQVGRGIRGYTF
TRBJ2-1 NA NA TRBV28 TGTGCCAGCACCGTGACTATTGCGGGGGCGTACAATGAGCAGTTCTTC CASTVTIAGAYNEQFF
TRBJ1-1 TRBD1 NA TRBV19 TGTGCCAGTAGTATAGCCCTGGGACAGGGAGACACTGAAGCTTTCTTT CASSIALGQGDTEAFF
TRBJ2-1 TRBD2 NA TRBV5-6 TGTGCCAGCAGCTGGGGACTAGCGGCGAATGAGCAGTTCTTC CASSWGLAANEQFF
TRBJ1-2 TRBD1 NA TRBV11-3 TGTGCCAGCAGCCTTGGACAGGGTTATGGCTACACCTTC CASSLGQGYGYTF
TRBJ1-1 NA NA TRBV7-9 TGTGCCAGCAGTTCGGACAGAACTATGAACACTGAAGCTTTCTTT CASSSDRTMNTEAFF
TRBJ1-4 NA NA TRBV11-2 TGTGCCAGCGGAGGCAACGGTGCAGGGAGGGAAAAACTGTTTTTT CASGGNGAGREKLFF
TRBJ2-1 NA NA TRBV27 TGTGCCAGCGTGCCAGGTCCTACCTACAATGAGCAGTTCTTC CASVPGPTYNEQFF
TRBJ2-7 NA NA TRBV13 TGTGCCAGCAGCCGAGGGTCTACCTACGAGCAGTACTTC CASSRGSTYEQYF
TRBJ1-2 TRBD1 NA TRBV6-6 TGTGCCAGCAGTTACTCGGACAGGGAGGCCGACTACACCTTC CASSYSDREADYTF
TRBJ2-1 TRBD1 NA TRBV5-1 TGCGCCAGCAGCTTGGCACAGGGGTACTACAATGAGCAGTTCTTC CASSLAQGYYNEQFF
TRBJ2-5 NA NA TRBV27 TGTGCCAGCAGTCTACAGGGTTTCGAGACCCAGTACTTC CASSLQGFETQYF
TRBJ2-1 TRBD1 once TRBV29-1 TGCAGCGTTTGGGTATTTCGGAGGGACAGGGGGCAGCGGGAGGGCTCTTACAATGAGCAGTTCTTC CSVWVFRRDRGQREGSYNEQFF
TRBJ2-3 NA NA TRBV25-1 TGTGCCAGCAGTCTGGGGGGTCGCACAGATACGCAGTATTTT CASSLGGRTDTQYF
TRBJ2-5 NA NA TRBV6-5 TGTGCCAGCAGCCTCAAATGGAGAGAGAAAGAGACCCAGTACTTC CASSLKWREKETQYF
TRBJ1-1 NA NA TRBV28 TGTGCCAGCAGTTACAGGGCTCCTGAAGCTTTCTTT CASSYRAPEAFF
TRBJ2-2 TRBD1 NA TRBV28 TGTGCCAGCAGTTTCGGCGGACAGGGGGGGAACACCGGGGAGCTGTTTTTT CASSFGGQGGNTGELFF
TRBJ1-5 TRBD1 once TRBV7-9 TGTGCCAGCAGCTTGACAGGGGGCGTCGATCAGCCCCAGCATTTT CASSLTGGVDQPQHF
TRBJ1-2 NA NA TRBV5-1 TGCGCCAGCAGCTTCCCGGGGGATGGCTACACCTTC CASSFPGDGYTF
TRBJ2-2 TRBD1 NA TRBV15 TGTGCCACCAGCAGAGAAACAGGGGGCAACACCGGGGAGCTGTTTTTT CATSRETGGNTGELFF
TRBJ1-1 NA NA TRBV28 TGTGCCAGCAGCTATCGATCGGGTCCCGTCACTGAAGCTTTCTTT CASSYRSGPVTEAFF
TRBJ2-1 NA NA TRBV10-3 TGTGCCATCAGTGACTGGGACAAGGGGGATGAGCAGTTCTTC CAISDWDKGDEQFF
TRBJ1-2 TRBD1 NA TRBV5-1 TGCGCCAGCAGCTTGGGTGCCGGGACAGGGTTAAACTATGGCTACACCTTC CASSLGAGTGLNYGYTF
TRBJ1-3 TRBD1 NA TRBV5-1 TGCGCCAGCAGCTTGGCCAGGGGGCCTGGAAACACCATATATTTT CASSLARGPGNTIYF
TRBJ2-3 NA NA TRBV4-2 TGTGCCAGCAGCAAGAGGGAGGTGGAAGATACGCAGTATTTT CASSKREVEDTQYF
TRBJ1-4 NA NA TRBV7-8 TGTGCCAGCAGCTTAGTTAGAGAAAAACTGTTTTTT CASSLVREKLFF
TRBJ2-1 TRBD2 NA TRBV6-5 TGTGCCAGCAGTTACTTACTAGCGGGAGGTCACAATGAGCAGTTCTTC CASSYLLAGGHNEQFF
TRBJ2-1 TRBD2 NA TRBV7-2 TGTGCCAGCCGAGGGAGGCGGGAGGGCGCCGTAAATGAGCAGTTCTTC CASRGRREGAVNEQFF
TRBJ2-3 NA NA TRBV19 TGTGCCAGTGCGGGACTCGTCACAGATACGCAGTATTTT CASAGLVTDTQYF
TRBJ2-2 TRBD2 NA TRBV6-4 TGTGCCAGCGGGACTAGCGGGGGGAGGACCGGGGAGCTGTTTTTT CASGTSGGRTGELFF
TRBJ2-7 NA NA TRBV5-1 TGCGCCAGCAGCCTCGGGGCCTACGAGCAGTACTTC CASSLGAYEQYF
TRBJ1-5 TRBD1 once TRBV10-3 TGTGCCATCAACGACAGGGGATTAAGCCAGCCCCAGCATTTT CAINDRGLSQPQHF
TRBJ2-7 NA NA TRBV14 TGTGCCAGCAGCCAATCCGCGGGACAGCTCTACGAGCAGTACTTC CASSQSAGQLYEQYF
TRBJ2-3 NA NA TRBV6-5 TGTGCCAGCAGTCAACTACAGGGAACAGATACGCAGTATTTT CASSQLQGTDTQYF
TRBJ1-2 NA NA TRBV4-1 TGCGCCAGCAGCCAAGATCCTGTGGCGGGGCAGGACTATGGCTACACCTTC CASSQDPVAGQDYGYTF
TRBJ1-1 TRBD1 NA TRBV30 TGTGCCTGGAGTGTTTGGACAGGGGCCGGGGGCACTGAAGCTTTCTTT CAWSVWTGAGGTEAFF
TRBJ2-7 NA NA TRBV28 TGTGCCAGCAGGGGAGTGGACTTTGGTCGATCGTACGAGCAGTACTTC CASRGVDFGRSYEQYF
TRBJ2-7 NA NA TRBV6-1 TGTGCCATTACTCGTGGGCCTCCCTACGAGCAGTACTTC CAITRGPPYEQYF
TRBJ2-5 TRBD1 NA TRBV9 TGTGCCAGCAGTCGGGACAGCCAAGAGACCCAGTACTTC CASSRDSQETQYF
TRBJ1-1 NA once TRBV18 TGTGCCAGCTCACCTTCAGGGGAAGCTTTCTTT CASSPSGEAFF
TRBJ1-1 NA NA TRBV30 TGTGCCTGGAGCGCTCTCGGAGGGACTGAAGCTTTCTTT CAWSALGGTEAFF
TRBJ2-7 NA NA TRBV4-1 TGCGCCAGCAGCCAATCGGGCCAGGGGTCCTACGAGCAGTACTTC CASSQSGQGSYEQYF
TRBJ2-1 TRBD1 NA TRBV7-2 TGTGCCAGCAGCTTTTACGGACAGGGTAGCGGTAATGAGCAGTTCTTC CASSFYGQGSGNEQFF
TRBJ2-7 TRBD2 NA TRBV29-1 TGCAGCGTTGAAGCGGGGGGGGGACCCGGGACTTACGAGCAGTACTTC CSVEAGGGPGTYEQYF
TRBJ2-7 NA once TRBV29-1 TGCAGCGTTGCGCGGTCCCTCTACGAGCAGTACTTC CSVARSLYEQYF
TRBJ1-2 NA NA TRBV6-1 TGTGCCAGCAGTGTCAAGGAGGGGTTCTATGGCTACACCTTC CASSVKEGFYGYTF
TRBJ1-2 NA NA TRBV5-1 TGCGCCAGCAGTATGGGGGGGGACTATGGCTACACCTTC CASSMGGDYGYTF
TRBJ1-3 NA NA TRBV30 TGTGCCTGGAGTGTACTCGGGACACCGATTGGAAACACCATATATTTT CAWSVLGTPIGNTIYF